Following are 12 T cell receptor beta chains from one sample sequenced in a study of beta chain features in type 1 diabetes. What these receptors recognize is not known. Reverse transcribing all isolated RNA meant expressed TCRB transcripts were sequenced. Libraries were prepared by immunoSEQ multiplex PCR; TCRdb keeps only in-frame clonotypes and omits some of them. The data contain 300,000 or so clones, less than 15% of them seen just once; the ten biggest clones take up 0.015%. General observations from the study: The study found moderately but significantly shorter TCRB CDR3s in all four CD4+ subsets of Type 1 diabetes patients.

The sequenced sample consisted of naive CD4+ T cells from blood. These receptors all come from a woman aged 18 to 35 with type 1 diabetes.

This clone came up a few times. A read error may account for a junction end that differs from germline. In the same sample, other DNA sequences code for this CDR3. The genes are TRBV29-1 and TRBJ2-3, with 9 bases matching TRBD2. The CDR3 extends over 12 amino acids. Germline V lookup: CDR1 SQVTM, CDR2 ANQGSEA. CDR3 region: CSVGTSTDTQYF. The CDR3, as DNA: TGCAGCGTCGGGACTAGCACTGATACGCAGTATTTT.

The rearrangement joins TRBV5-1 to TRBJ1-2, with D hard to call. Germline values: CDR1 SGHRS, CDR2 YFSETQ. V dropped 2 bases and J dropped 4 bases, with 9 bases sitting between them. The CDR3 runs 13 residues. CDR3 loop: CASSFGQSYGYTF. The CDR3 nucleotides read TGCGCCAGCAGCTTTGGGCAAAGCTATGGCTACACCTTC.

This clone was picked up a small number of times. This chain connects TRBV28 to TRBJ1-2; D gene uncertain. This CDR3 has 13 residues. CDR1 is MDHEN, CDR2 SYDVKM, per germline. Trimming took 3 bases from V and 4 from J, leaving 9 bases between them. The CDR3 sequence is CASSFPLSYGYTF. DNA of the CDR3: TGTGCCAGCAGTTTTCCCCTGAGCTATGGCTACACCTTC.

As DNA, the CDR3 is TGTGCCAGCAGTATCCTAGGGACAGGGGTTGGCGAGCAGTACTTC. This codes for CASSILGTGVGEQYF. The rearrangement joins TRBV28 to TRBJ2-7; 10 nucleotides agree with TRBD1. The CDR3 runs 15 residues. From germline, CDR1 is MDHEN and CDR2 SYDVKM. The trim removed 5 bases at V and 6 bases at J, leaving 10 bases unmatched. Together with reference TRBV28 and TRBJ2-7, the CDR3 gives the full variable domain: DVKVTQSSRYLVKRTGEKVFLECVQDMDHENMFWYRQDPGLGLRLIYFSYDVKMKEKGDIPEGYSVSREKKERFSLILESASTNQTSMYLCASSILGTGVGEQYFGPGTRLTVT.

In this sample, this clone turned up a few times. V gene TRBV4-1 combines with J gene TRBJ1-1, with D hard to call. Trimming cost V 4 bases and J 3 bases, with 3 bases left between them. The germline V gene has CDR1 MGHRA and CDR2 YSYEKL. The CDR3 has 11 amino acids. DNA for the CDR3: TGCGCCAGCAGCCTAGACACTGAAGCTTTCTTT. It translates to CASSLDTEAFF.

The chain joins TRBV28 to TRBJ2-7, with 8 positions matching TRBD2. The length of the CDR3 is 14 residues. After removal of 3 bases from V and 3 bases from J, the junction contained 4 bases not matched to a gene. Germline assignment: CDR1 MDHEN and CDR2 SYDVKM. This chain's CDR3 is CASSLSGSFYEQYF. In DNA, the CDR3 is TGTGCCAGCAGTTTGAGCGGGAGTTTCTACGAGCAGTACTTC.

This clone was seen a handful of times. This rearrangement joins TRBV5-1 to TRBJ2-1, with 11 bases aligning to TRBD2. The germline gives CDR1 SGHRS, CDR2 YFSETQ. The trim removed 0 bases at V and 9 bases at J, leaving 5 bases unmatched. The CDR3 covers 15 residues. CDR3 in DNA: TGCGCCAGCAGCTTGGAGGGACTAGCGGTATCTGAGCAGTTCTTC. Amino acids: CASSLEGLAVSEQFF.

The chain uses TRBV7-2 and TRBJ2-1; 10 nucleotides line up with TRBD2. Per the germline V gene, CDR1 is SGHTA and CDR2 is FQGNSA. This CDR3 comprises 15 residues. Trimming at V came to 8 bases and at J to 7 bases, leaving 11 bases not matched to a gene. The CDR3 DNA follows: TGTGCCAGCGCTAGAAAGCGGGAGGGCCCAAATGAGCAGTTCTTC. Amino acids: CASARKREGPNEQFF.

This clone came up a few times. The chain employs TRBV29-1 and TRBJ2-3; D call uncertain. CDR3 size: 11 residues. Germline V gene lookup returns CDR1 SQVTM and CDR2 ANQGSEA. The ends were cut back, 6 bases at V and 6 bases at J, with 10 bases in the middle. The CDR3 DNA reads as TGCAGCGTCCGGGTCTTGGATACGCAGTATTTT. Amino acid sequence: CSVRVLDTQYF.

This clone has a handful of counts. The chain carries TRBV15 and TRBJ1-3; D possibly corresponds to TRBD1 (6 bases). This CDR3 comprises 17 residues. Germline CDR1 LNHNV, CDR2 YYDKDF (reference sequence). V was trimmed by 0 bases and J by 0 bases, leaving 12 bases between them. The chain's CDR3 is CATSRDQGLLSGNTIYF. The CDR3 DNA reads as TGTGCCACCAGCAGAGACCAGGGGCTCCTCTCTGGAAACACCATATATTTT.

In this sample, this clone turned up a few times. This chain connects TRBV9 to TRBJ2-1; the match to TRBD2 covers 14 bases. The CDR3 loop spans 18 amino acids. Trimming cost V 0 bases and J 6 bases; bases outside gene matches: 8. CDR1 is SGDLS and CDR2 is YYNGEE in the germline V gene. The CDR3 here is CASSVAGRGLAGGNEQFF. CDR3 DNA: TGTGCCAGCAGCGTAGCTGGAAGAGGACTAGCGGGAGGCAATGAGCAGTTCTTC. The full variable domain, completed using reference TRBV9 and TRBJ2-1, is DSGVTQTPKHLITATGQRVTLRCSPRSGDLSVYWYQQSLDQGLQFLIQYYNGEERAKGNILERFSAQQFPDLHSELNLSSLELGDSALYFCASSVAGRGLAGGNEQFFGPGTRLTVL.

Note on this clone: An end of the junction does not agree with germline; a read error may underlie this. CDR3 in amino acids: CAWTGQLKTEAFF. CDR3 nucleotide sequence: TGTGCCTGGACGGGACAGCTGAAGACTGAAGCTTTCTTT. The rearrangement joins TRBV30 to TRBJ1-1; 7 bases map to TRBD1. This CDR3 has 13 amino acids. CDR1 is GTSNPN, CDR2 SVGIG, per germline (reference sequence).